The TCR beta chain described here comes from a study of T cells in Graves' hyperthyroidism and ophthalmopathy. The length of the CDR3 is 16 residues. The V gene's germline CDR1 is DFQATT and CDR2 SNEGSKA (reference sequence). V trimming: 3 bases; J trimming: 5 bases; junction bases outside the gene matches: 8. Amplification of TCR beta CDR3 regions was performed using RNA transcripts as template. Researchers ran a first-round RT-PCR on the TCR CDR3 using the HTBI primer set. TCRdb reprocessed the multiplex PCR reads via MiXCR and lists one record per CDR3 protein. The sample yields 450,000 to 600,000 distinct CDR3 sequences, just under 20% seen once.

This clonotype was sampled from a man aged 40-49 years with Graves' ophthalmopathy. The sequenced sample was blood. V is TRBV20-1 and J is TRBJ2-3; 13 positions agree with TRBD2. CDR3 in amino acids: CSASRTSGSYGDTQYF. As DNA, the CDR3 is TGCAGTGCTAGTAGGACTAGCGGGAGTTACGGAGATACGCAGTATTTT.